This passage covers 21 T cell receptor beta chains from one sample sequenced in a study of OX40 agonist ivuxolimab in advanced cancers. Profiling relied on immunoSEQ multiplex PCR, and the TCRdb table lists in-frame clones only, not all of them. The sample has approximately 23,000 clones; approximately 70% are singletons. The sequencing here drew on CD4+ or CD8+ T cells sorted from blood, taken in a trial of the OX40 agonist ivuxolimab. The receptors come from an adult with an advanced solid tumor such as melanoma, head and neck, liver or kidney cancer.

V gene TRBV19 combines with J gene TRBJ1-6, with D tentatively TRBD1 (6 bases). Germline-derived CDR1 and CDR2 are LNHDA and SQIVND (reference sequence). The V end was cut by 10 bases, the J end by 2 bases, with 12 bases between. CDR3 length equals 14 residues. The CDR3 nucleotides are TGTGCCACTATGACAGGACCCTATAATTCACCCCTCCACTTT. It encodes CATMTGPYNSPLHF.

This clone was observed once. J is TRBJ1-2 and V is TRBV11-2; 10 positions match TRBD1. Germline V gene sequence: CDR1 SGHAT, CDR2 FQNNGV. This CDR3 contains 18 residues. Germline trimming cut 1 base from V and 6 bases from J; bases unmatched to any gene: 14. The CDR3: CASSLGPRTGGPMDGYTF. The CDR3 DNA reads TGTGCCAGCAGCTTAGGCCCGAGGACAGGGGGGCCAATGGATGGCTACACCTTC.

This clone occurred a few times. The chain has TRBV6-1 and TRBJ2-1; possibly TRBD1 for D (6 bases). Trimming shortened V by 5 bases and J by 4 bases, and 12 bases separated the two germline ends. Looked up from germline, CDR1 is MNHNS and CDR2 is SASEGT. The CDR3 extends over 14 amino acids. For the CDR3, the DNA is TGTGCCAGCAGTAATTCGGACAGATACAATGAGCAGTTCTTC. Translated: CASSNSDRYNEQFF.

Here the CDR3 reads CASSLDRDSYSYEQYF. CDR3 in DNA: TGTGCCAGCAGCCTGGATAGGGACTCGTACTCCTACGAGCAGTACTTC. This rearrangement joins TRBV11-3 to TRBJ2-7, with D perhaps TRBD2 (6 bases). The CDR3 runs 16 residues. Germline assignment: CDR1 SGHNT and CDR2 YENEEA. V was cut by 5 bases and J by 0 bases, with 17 bases left in between. The full variable domain, rest sourced from reference TRBV11-3 and TRBJ2-7, is EAGVVQSPRYKIIEKKQPVAFWCNPISGHNTLYWYLQNLGQGPELLIRYENEEAVDDSQLPKDRFSAERLKGVDSTLKIQPAELGDSAVYLCASSLDRDSYSYEQYFGPGTRLTVT.

The chain carries TRBV19 and TRBJ2-7; the D is unclear. Trimming took off 6 bases at V and 3 bases at J, with 15 bases between the two ends. CDR1 LNHDA and CDR2 SQIVND come from the germline V gene (reference sequence). The CDR3 has 14 amino acids. CDR3 DNA sequence: TGTGCCAGTAGCTTGGGCATCAGGAACTACGAGCAGTACTTC. This gives the protein CASSLGIRNYEQYF.

This clone came up a few times. The V gene is TRBV11-2, the J gene TRBJ2-7; 8 positions agree with TRBD2. Germline loops: CDR1 SGHAT, CDR2 FQNNGV. V lost 5 bases, J lost 3 bases, and 12 bases stayed unmatched. CDR3 size: 16 residues. CDR3 sequence (DNA): TGTGCCAGCAGCAAATTCGGAGCGGGGGAGTTCTACGAGCAGTACTTC. It translates to CASSKFGAGEFYEQYF.

The rearrangement uses TRBV7-9 and TRBJ2-7; 8 nucleotides match TRBD1. CDR1 is SEHNR and CDR2 is FQNEAQ in the germline V gene (reference sequence). CDR3 length: 15 amino acids. The V segment lost 5 bases and the J segment 1 base; nucleotides outside the gene matches: 7. The CDR3 sequence: CASSPPGGSSYEQYF. CDR3 nucleotide sequence: TGTGCCAGCAGCCCTCCAGGGGGCTCGTCCTACGAGCAGTACTTC.

This clone was seen only once. The V gene is TRBV2, the J gene TRBJ2-1, with 12 bases fitting TRBD2. J lost 8 bases, V lost 9 bases, and 14 bases had no gene match. This CDR3 is 16 amino acids long. Germline CDR1 is SNHLY and CDR2 is FYNNEI. The CDR3 region is CASSPSGGAPGDEQFF. As DNA, the CDR3 is TGTGCCAGTTCCCCTAGCGGGGGGGCGCCGGGTGATGAGCAGTTCTTC.

The rearrangement joins TRBV7-9 to TRBJ2-6, with TRBD1 identical over 7 bases. CDR1 and CDR2 (germline): SEHNR, FQNEAQ (reference sequence). The CDR3 runs to 13 residues. Trimming removed 7 bases from V and 4 bases from J; junction bases left unmatched: 1. CDR3 in DNA: TGTGCCAGCAAAGGGGGCGGGGCCAACGTCCTGACTTTC. Translated, it gives CASKGGGANVLTF.

V usage is TRBV28 and J usage is TRBJ2-1; maybe TRBD2 (6 bases). There are 15 residues in the CDR3. CDR1 and CDR2 from the germline V gene are MDHEN and SYDVKM. Trimming shortened V by 3 bases and J by 2 bases, and 11 bases separated the two germline ends. In DNA, the CDR3 is TGTGCCAGCAGTTTGGGCGGGGAGCCCTACAATGAGCAGTTCTTC. Protein: CASSLGGEPYNEQFF.

The chain uses TRBV7-8 and TRBJ1-4; possible D gene TRBD1, 5 bases. V gave up 1 base and J gave up 7 bases, with 22 bases separating them. This CDR3 spans 18 amino acids. CDR1 SGHVS and CDR2 FQNEAQ come from the germline V gene. The CDR3 loop is CASSLGRDGGARREKLFF. CDR3 in DNA: TGTGCCAGCAGCTTAGGCCGGGACGGCGGCGCGAGGCGTGAAAAACTGTTTTTT.

V gene TRBV7-9 combines with J gene TRBJ1-1; D remains unclear. CDR1 SEHNR and CDR2 FQNEAQ come from the germline V gene (reference sequence). V lost 2 bases, J lost 0 bases, and 7 bases lay in between. The CDR3 has 14 amino acids. CDR3 sequence reads: CASSLLGMNTEAFF. CDR3 nucleotide sequence: TGTGCCAGCAGCTTACTGGGGATGAACACTGAAGCTTTCTTT.

This chain uses TRBV28 with TRBJ1-2; maybe TRBD1 (6 bases). The CDR3 totals 18 residues. From germline, CDR1 is MDHEN and CDR2 SYDVKM. Trimming took 3 bases from V and 2 from J, leaving 22 bases between them. CDR3 in DNA: TGTGCCAGCAGTTTTGGAGGCGGCAGGGGCCCTCGGAACTATGGCTACACCTTC. Protein product: CASSFGGGRGPRNYGYTF.

The chain employs TRBV4-3 and TRBJ1-1, with D uncertain. Between the trimmed V and J ends, which lost 6 bases and 0 bases, there was a span of 8 bases. The CDR3 runs 13 residues. In germline, CDR1 is LGHNA, CDR2 YSLEER. The CDR3 is CASRLDVNTEAFF. The CDR3 bases are TGCGCCAGCAGACTCGATGTGAACACTGAAGCTTTCTTT.

The table lists this clone with a few counts. The CDR3 DNA reads TGCGCCAGCAGCTGGGGAGGGAGCACTGAAGCTTTCTTT. Translating it yields CASSWGGSTEAFF. This chain joins TRBV5-1 and TRBJ1-1; no clear D gene. CDR3 size: 13 residues. The V end lost 3 bases, the J end lost 4 bases, and 10 bases lay between the germline ends. Germline V gives CDR1 SGHRS, CDR2 YFSETQ.

This clone was seen only a few times. The chain recombines TRBV28 with TRBJ1-5, with a weak D call TRBD1 (5 bases). The germline V and J ends were trimmed by 3 bases and 0 bases, with 12 bases remaining between them. Germline V gene data show CDR1 as MDHEN and CDR2 as SYDVKM. The CDR3 covers 16 residues. CDR3 in amino acids: CASSFLGEYSNQPQHF. CDR3 nucleotide sequence: TGTGCCAGCAGTTTTCTGGGGGAATATAGCAATCAGCCCCAGCATTTT. Supplemented by reference TRBV28 and TRBJ1-5, the full variable domain reads DVKVTQSSRYLVKRTGEKVFLECVQDMDHENMFWYRQDPGLGLRLIYFSYDVKMKEKGDIPEGYSVSREKKERFSLILESASTNQTSMYLCASSFLGEYSNQPQHFGDGTRLSIL.

This chain joins TRBV4-1 and TRBJ1-5; a weak D match, TRBD1 (6 bases). CDR1 and CDR2 (germline): MGHRA, YSYEKL. This CDR3 has 17 residues. V was shortened by 1 base and J by 2 bases, with 15 bases between the two germline ends. In DNA, the CDR3 is TGCGCCAGCAGCCAAGTAGGGGGAGGGTATGGCAATCAGCCCCAGCATTTT. Amino acids: CASSQVGGGYGNQPQHF.

The rearrangement joins TRBV14 to TRBJ2-3; D unclear. The germline V gene encodes CDR1 SGHDN and CDR2 FVKESK. The CDR3 is 14 amino acids. V lost 2 bases and J lost 0, with 6 bases in between. The CDR3 reads CASSQYSSTDTQYF. In DNA, the CDR3 is TGTGCCAGCAGCCAATACAGCAGCACAGATACGCAGTATTTT.

This clone was counted a few times. CDR3 nucleotides: TGTGCCAGCAGCTTAATCGGCAGTCCCTACGAGCAGTACTTC. Protein sequence: CASSLIGSPYEQYF. The J gene is TRBJ2-7, the V gene TRBV7-9; no clear D. Trimming shortened V by 2 bases and J by 2 bases, and 10 bases separated the two germline ends. CDR3 length: 14 residues. Per germline, CDR1 SEHNR and CDR2 FQNEAQ (reference sequence).

The chain links TRBV5-1 to TRBJ2-2, with no clear D. Trimming stripped 0 bases from V and 7 bases from J, with 10 bases between. The germline V gene has CDR1 SGHRS and CDR2 YFSETQ. There are 14 residues in the CDR3. Here the CDR3 reads CASSLEAWSGELFF. Here the CDR3 DNA reads TGCGCCAGCAGCTTGGAGGCTTGGAGCGGGGAGCTGTTTTTT.

This chain uses TRBV7-1 with TRBJ2-3, with 10 bases that match TRBD2. TRBV7-1 is identified as an open reading frame with a role that is uncertain. This CDR3 region has 15 residues. V was clipped by 2 bases and J by 4 bases; unmatched bases: 3. Here the CDR3 DNA reads TGTGCCAGCAGCTCACGGACTAGCGGCCCAGATACGCAGTATTTT. Translation gives CASSSRTSGPDTQYF.